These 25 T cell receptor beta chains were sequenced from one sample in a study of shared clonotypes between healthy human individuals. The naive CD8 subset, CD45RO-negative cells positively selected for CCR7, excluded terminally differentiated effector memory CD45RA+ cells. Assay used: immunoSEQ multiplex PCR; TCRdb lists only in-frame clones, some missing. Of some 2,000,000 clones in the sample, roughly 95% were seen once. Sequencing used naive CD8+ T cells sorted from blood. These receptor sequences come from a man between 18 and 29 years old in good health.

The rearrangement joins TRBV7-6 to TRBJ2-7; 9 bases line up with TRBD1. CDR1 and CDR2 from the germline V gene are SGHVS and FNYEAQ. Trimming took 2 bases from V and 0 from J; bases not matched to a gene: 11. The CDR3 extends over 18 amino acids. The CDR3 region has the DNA TGTGCCAGCAGCTTATCAGCCGGACAGGGGCGGAACTCCTACGAGCAGTACTTC. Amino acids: CASSLSAGQGRNSYEQYF. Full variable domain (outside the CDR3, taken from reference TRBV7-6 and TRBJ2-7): GAGVSQSPRYKVTKRGQDVALRCDPISGHVSLYWYRQALGQGPEFLTYFNYEAQQDKSGLPNDRFSAERPEGSISTLTIQRTEQRDSAMYRCASSLSAGQGRNSYEQYFGPGTRLTVT.

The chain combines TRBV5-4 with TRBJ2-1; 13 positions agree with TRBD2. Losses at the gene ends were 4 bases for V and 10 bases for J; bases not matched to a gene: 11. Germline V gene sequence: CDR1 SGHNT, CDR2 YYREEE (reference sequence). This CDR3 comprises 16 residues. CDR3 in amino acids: CASSRYGLAGVQEQFF. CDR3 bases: TGTGCCAGCAGCCGCTACGGACTAGCGGGAGTGCAGGAGCAGTTCTTC.

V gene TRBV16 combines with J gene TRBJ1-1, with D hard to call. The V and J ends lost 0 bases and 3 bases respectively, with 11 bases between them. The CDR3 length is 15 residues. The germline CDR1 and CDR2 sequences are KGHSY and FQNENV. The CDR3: CASSQSSVLHTEAFF. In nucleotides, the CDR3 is TGTGCCAGCAGCCAATCGTCCGTTTTGCACACTGAAGCTTTCTTT.

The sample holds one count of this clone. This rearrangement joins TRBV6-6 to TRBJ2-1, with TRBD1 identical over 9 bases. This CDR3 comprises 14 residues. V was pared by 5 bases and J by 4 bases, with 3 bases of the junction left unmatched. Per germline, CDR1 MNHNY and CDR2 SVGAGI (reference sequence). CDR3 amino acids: CASSPGQGYNEQFF. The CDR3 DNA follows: TGTGCCAGCAGTCCGGGACAGGGTTACAATGAGCAGTTCTTC.

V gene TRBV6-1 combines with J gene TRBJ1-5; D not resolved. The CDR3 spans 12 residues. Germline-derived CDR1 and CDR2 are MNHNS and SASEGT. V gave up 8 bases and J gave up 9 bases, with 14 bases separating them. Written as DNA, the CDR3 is TGTGCCAGCGGCTTTCAGGACGGGCCCCAGCATTTT. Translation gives CASGFQDGPQHF.

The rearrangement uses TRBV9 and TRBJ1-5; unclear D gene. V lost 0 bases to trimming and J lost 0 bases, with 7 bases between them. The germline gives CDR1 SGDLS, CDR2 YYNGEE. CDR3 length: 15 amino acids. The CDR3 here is CASSVDGLSNQPQHF. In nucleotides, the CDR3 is TGTGCCAGCAGCGTAGATGGACTTAGCAATCAGCCCCAGCATTTT. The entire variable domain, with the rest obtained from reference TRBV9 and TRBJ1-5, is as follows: DSGVTQTPKHLITATGQRVTLRCSPRSGDLSVYWYQQSLDQGLQFLIQYYNGEERAKGNILERFSAQQFPDLHSELNLSSLELGDSALYFCASSVDGLSNQPQHFGDGTRLSIL.

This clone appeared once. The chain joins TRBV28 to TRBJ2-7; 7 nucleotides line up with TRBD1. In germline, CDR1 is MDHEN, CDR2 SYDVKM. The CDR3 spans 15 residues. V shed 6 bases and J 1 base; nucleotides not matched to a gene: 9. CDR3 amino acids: CASRQIQGQSYEQYF. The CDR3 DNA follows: TGTGCCAGCAGACAGATCCAGGGACAGTCCTACGAGCAGTACTTC. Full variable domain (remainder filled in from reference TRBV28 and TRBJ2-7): DVKVTQSSRYLVKRTGEKVFLECVQDMDHENMFWYRQDPGLGLRLIYFSYDVKMKEKGDIPEGYSVSREKKERFSLILESASTNQTSMYLCASRQIQGQSYEQYFGPGTRLTVT.

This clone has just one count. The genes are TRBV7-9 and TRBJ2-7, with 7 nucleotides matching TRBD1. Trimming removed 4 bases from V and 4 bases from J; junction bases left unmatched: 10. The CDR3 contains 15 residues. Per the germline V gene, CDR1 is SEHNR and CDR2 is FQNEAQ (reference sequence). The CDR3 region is CASSSSTGVWYEQYF. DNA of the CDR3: TGTGCCAGCAGCTCGAGCACAGGGGTATGGTACGAGCAGTACTTC. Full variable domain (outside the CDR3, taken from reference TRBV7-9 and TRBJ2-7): DTGVSQNPRHKITKRGQNVTFRCDPISEHNRLYWYRQTLGQGPEFLTYFQNEAQLEKSRLLSDRFSAERPKGSFSTLEIQRTEQGDSAMYLCASSSSTGVWYEQYFGPGTRLTVT.

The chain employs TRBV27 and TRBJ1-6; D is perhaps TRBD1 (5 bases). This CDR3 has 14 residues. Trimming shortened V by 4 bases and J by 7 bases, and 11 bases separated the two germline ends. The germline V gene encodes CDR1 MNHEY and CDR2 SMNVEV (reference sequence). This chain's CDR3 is CASSYGDSNSPLHF. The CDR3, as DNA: TGTGCCAGCAGTTACGGGGACTCGAATTCACCCCTCCACTTT.

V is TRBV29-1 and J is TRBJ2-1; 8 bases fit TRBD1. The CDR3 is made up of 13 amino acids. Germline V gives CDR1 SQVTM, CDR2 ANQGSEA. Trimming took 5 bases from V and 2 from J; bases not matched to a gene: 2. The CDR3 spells CSVMTGAYNEQFF. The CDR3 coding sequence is TGCAGCGTTATGACAGGGGCCTACAATGAGCAGTTCTTC.

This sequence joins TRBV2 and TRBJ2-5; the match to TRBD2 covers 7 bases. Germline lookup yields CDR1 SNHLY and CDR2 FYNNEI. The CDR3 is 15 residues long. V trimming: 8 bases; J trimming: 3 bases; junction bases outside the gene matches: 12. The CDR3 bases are TGTGCCAGCGCGATCGCACTAGCGTCTGAAGAGACCCAGTACTTC. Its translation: CASAIALASEETQYF.

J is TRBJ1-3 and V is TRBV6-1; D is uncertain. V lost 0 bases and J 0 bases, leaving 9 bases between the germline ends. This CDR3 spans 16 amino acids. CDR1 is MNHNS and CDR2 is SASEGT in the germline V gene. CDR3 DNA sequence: TGTGCCAGCAGTGAAGCCGTGACACCCTCTGGAAACACCATATATTTT. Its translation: CASSEAVTPSGNTIYF.

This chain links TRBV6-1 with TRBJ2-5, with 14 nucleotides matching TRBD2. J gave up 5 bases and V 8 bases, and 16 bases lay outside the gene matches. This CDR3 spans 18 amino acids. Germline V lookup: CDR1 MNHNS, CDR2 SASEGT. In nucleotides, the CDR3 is TGTGCCAGCGGTGGACCCCGACTAGCGGGGGGGCCGGTTGAGACCCAGTACTTC. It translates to CASGGPRLAGGPVETQYF.

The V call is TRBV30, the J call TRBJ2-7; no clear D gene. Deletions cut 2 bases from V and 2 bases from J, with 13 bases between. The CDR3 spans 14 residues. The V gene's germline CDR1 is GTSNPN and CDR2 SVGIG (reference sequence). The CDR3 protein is CAWSLPGEAYEQYF. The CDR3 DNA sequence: TGTGCCTGGAGTTTACCGGGCGAGGCCTACGAGCAGTACTTC. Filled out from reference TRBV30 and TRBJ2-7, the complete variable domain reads SQTIHQWPATLVQPVGSPLSLECTVEGTSNPNLYWYRQAAGRGLQLLFYSVGIGQISSEVPQNLSASRPQDRQFILSSKKLLLSDSGFYLCAWSLPGEAYEQYFGPGTRLTVT.

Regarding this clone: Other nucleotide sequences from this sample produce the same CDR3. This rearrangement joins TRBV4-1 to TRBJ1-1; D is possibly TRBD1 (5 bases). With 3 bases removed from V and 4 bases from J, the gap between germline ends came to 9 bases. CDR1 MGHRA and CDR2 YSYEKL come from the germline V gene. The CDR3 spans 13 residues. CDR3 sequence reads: CASSQGVSTEAFF. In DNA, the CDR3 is TGCGCCAGCAGCCAGGGGGTGAGCACTGAAGCTTTCTTT.

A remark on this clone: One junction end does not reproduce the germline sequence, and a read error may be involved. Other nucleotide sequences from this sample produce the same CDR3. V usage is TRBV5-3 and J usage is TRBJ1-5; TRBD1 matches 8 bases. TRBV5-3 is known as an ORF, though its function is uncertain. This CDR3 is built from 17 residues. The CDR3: CARSLPDRGRVDQPQHF. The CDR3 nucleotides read TGTGCCAGAAGCTTACCCGACAGGGGCCGAGTCGATCAGCCCCAGCACTTT.

CDR3 sequence: CASSFLGGDPYEQYF. In DNA form, the CDR3 reads TGTGCCAGCAGTTTCCTTGGGGGCGACCCCTACGAGCAGTACTTC. The chain carries TRBV27 and TRBJ2-7, with D possibly being TRBD1 (6 bases). Germline V CDR1 and CDR2: MNHEY, SMNVEV (reference sequence). Trimming pared 3 bases from V and 2 bases from J, leaving 14 bases between. The CDR3 totals 15 residues.

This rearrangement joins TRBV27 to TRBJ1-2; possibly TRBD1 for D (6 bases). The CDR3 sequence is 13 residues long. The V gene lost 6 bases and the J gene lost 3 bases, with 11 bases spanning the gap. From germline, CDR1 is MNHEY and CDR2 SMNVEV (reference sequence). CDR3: CASSTGTHYGYTF. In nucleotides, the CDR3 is TGTGCCAGCAGCACCGGGACACACTATGGCTACACCTTC.

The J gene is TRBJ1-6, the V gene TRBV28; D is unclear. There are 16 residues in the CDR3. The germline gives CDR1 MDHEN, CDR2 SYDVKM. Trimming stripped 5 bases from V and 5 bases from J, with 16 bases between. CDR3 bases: TGTGCCAGCAGTCTCTACGAAATCCGTGATAATTCACCCCTCCACTTT. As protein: CASSLYEIRDNSPLHF.

The CDR3 here is CASSQVFGAEAFF. The CDR3 nucleotides read TGCGCCAGCAGCCAAGTCTTTGGGGCTGAAGCTTTCTTT. The rearrangement joins TRBV4-1 to TRBJ1-1; D is uncertain. This CDR3 region has 13 residues. Trimming removed 1 base at V and 6 bases at J, with 9 bases between. Per the germline V gene, CDR1 is MGHRA and CDR2 is YSYEKL.

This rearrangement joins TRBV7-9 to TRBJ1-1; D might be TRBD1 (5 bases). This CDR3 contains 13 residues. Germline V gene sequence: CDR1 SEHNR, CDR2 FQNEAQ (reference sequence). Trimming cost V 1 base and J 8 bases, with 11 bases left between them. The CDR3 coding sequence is TGTGCCAGCAGCTTAGTTACCCAGGGAGAAGCTTTCTTT. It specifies CASSLVTQGEAFF.

The CDR3 DNA reads as TGTGCCTGGAGCCCTACAGGGGGTCCCTACAATGAGCAGTTCTTC. It codes for CAWSPTGGPYNEQFF. The chain couples TRBV30 to TRBJ2-1; 8 nucleotides align to TRBD1. Germline values: CDR1 GTSNPN, CDR2 SVGIG (reference sequence). There are 15 residues in the CDR3. Unmatched junction bases numbered 6, after V lost 3 bases and J lost 2 bases.

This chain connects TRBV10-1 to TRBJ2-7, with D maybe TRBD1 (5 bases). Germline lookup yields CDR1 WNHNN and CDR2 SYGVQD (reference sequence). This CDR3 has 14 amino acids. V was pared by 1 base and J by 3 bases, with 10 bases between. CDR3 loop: CASSEFVGDYEQYF. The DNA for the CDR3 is TGCGCCAGCAGTGAGTTTGTAGGGGACTACGAGCAGTACTTC.

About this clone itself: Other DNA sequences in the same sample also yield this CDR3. The CDR3 region is CASGSYEQYF. The CDR3 DNA reads TGTGCCAGCGGTAGCTACGAGCAGTACTTC. V and J are TRBV6-1 and TRBJ2-7; no reliable D call. CDR1 and CDR2 from the germline V gene are MNHNS and SASEGT. The CDR3 loop spans 10 amino acids. V lost 8 bases and J 3 bases, leaving 5 bases between the germline ends.

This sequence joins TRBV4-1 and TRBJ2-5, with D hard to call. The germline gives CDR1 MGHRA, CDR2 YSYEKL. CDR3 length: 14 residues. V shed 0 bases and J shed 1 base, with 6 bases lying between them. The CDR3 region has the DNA TGCGCCAGCAGCCAAGATTTGGCCCAAGAGACCCAGTACTTC. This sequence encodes CASSQDLAQETQYF.